Reported below is one T cell receptor beta chain. Profiling relied on immunoSEQ multiplex PCR, and the TCRdb table lists in-frame clones only, not all of them. The sample holds about 100,000 clones, over 60% seen once. Between the trimmed V and J ends, which lost 5 bases and 7 bases, there was a span of 8 bases. The CDR3 runs to 11 residues. The germline V gene has CDR1 SGHAT and CDR2 FQNNGV. This sample is part of a study of glioma-infiltrating T cells after dendritic cell vaccination. Study in general: Dendritic cell vaccine was injected intradermally three times, biweekly.

Source: blood, taken before dendritic cell vaccination. The rearrangement joins TRBV11-2 to TRBJ1-1, with D tentatively TRBD1 (5 bases). The receptor was derived from a human donor with glioblastoma. The CDR3 DNA reads as TGTGCCAGCAGCGTCACAGGTGAAGCTTTCTTT. The encoded protein is CASSVTGEAFF.